This note documents a single TCR beta chain sequence. No antigen is known for it. Method: immunoSEQ multiplex PCR; TCRdb's copy keeps in-frame clones and lacks some. The repertoire includes approximately 150,000 clones, about 92% of them detected once, and 3% to 4% sits in the top ten. The sample is drawn from a study of T cell responses to AZD1222 COVID-19 vaccine. Study findings and constraints: Just a handful of people given AZD1222 tested seropositive at baseline.

There are 16 residues in the CDR3. Germline trimming cut 1 base from V and 3 bases from J; bases unmatched to any gene: 6. Germline V gives CDR1 SNHLY, CDR2 FYNNEI. The clonotype originates from an adult who received the AZD1222 COVID-19 vaccine. The sequenced sample was peripheral blood, obtained 28 days after the second AZD1222 dose. The rearrangement links TRBV2 to TRBJ2-1; 7 bases map to TRBD1. CDR3 protein: CASSEGGTAYYNEQFF. The CDR3 DNA follows: TGTGCCAGCAGTGAAGGGGGGACAGCATACTACAATGAGCAGTTCTTC.